This T cell receptor beta chain was recorded in a study of beta chain features in type 1 diabetes. Whole-study findings and limits: The study found moderately but significantly shorter TCRB CDR3s in all four CD4+ subsets of Type 1 diabetes patients.

Expressed TCRB transcripts got sequenced, as all isolated RNA was reverse transcribed. Profiling relied on immunoSEQ multiplex PCR, and the TCRdb table lists in-frame clones only, not all of them. Of around 260,000 clones listed, approximately 24% are singletons. To note about this clone: Its antigen remains unknown.

This CDR3 is built from 12 residues. Trimming took 2 bases from V and 9 from J; bases not matched to a gene: 2. CDR1 and CDR2 from the germline V gene are SGHKS and YYEKEE (reference sequence). The chain carries TRBV5-5 and TRBJ2-1; 7 bases fit TRBD1. This receptor was obtained from a woman aged 30 to 39 with type 1 diabetes. The specimen sequenced was naive CD4+ T cells from blood. This CDR3 reads CASSLDRAEQFF. CDR3 nucleotide sequence: TGTGCCAGCAGCTTAGACAGGGCTGAGCAGTTCTTC.